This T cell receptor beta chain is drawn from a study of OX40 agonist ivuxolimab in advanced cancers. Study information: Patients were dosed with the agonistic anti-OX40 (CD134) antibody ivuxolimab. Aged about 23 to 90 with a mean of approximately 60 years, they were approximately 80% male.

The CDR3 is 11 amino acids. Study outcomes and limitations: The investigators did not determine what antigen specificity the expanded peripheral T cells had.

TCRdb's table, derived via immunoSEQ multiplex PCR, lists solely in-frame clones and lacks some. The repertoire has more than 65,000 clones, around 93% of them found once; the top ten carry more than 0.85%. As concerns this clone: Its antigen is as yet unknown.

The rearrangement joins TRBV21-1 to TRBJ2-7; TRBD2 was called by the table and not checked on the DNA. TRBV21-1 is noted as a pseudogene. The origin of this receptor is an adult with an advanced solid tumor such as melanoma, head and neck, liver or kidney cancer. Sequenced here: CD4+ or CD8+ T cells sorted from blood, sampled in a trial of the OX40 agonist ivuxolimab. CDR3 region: CASSSSLLEYF. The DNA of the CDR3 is TGTGCCAGCAGCAGTAGCCTATTGGAGTACTTC.